These 10 T cell receptor beta chains were all obtained from the same sample, sequenced in a study of control samples from healthy donors and cancer patients. Clones were read by immunoSEQ multiplex PCR, and TCRdb kept only the in-frame ones, dropping some. The sample holds 95,000 to 150,000 clones; approximately 91% are singletons and the top ten take 6.5% to 9%. Sequenced input: blood. These receptors were obtained from a woman under 30 in good health.

This rearrangement joins TRBV20-1 to TRBJ1-2, with 8 bases fitting TRBD1. The CDR3 spans 15 residues. V lost 3 bases to trimming and J lost 4 bases; unmatched junction nucleotides: 10. Germline V gene data show CDR1 as DFQATT and CDR2 as SNEGSKA (reference sequence). CDR3 in DNA: TGCAGTGCTAGTTCACCGCGGACAGGGAGCTATGGCTACACCTTC. Protein sequence: CSASSPRTGSYGYTF.

CDR3 amino acids: CASSQDRVGTLGEKLFF. CDR3 coding DNA: TGCGCCAGCAGCCAAGATCGGGTGGGGACCCTAGGAGAAAAACTGTTTTTT. The rearrangement uses TRBV4-3 and TRBJ1-4, with D possibly matching TRBD1 (5 bases). Germline V gene data show CDR1 as LGHNA and CDR2 as YSLEER. The CDR3 loop spans 17 amino acids. Trimming took 0 bases from V and 8 from J, leaving 19 bases between them.

The V call is TRBV5-1, the J call TRBJ1-5; 7 bases are shared with TRBD1. In germline, CDR1 is SGHRS, CDR2 YFSETQ. Germline trimming cut 3 bases from V and 2 bases from J; bases unmatched to any gene: 2. The CDR3 totals 14 residues. The CDR3 bases are TGCGCCAGCAGCTCAGGACAGGGCAATCAGCCCCAGCATTTT. Residues: CASSSGQGNQPQHF.

The chain couples TRBV15 to TRBJ1-6; TRBD1 aligns across 9 bases. Germline CDR1 LNHNV, CDR2 YYDKDF (reference sequence). V trimming: 0 bases; J trimming: 10 bases; junction bases outside the gene matches: 13. This CDR3 has 18 residues. The DNA for the CDR3 is TGTGCCACCAGCAGAGAGGTCCAATCCGGGACAGGGAACTCACCCCTCCACTTT. Protein: CATSREVQSGTGNSPLHF.

The V call is TRBV28, the J call TRBJ1-2; D is perhaps TRBD1 (5 bases). V was trimmed by 8 bases and J by 2 bases, leaving 12 bases between them. Germline loops: CDR1 MDHEN, CDR2 SYDVKM. The CDR3 has 13 amino acids. The CDR3 DNA reads as TGTGCCAGCGGACCGCCAGGGAACTATGGCTACACCTTC. Its protein product is CASGPPGNYGYTF.

The chain combines TRBV7-4 with TRBJ2-7; the D is unclear. Trimming shortened V by 2 bases and J by 0 bases, and 8 bases separated the two germline ends. The CDR3 runs to 14 residues. The V gene's germline CDR1 is SGHVT and CDR2 SQSDAQ. The CDR3 loop is CASSLKENSYEQYF. In DNA, the CDR3 is TGTGCCAGCAGCTTAAAAGAAAACTCCTACGAGCAGTACTTC.

J is TRBJ2-3 and V is TRBV11-3; 10 nucleotides match TRBD1. V lost 5 bases to trimming and J lost 4 bases; unmatched junction nucleotides: 12. CDR3 size: 17 residues. Germline CDR1 and CDR2: SGHNT and YENEEA. CDR3 in DNA: TGTGCCAGCAGCCCGCCAGGCCGGGACAGGGGTTCAGATACGCAGTATTTT. This sequence encodes CASSPPGRDRGSDTQYF. The full variable domain, completed using reference TRBV11-3 and TRBJ2-3, is EAGVVQSPRYKIIEKKQPVAFWCNPISGHNTLYWYLQNLGQGPELLIRYENEEAVDDSQLPKDRFSAERLKGVDSTLKIQPAELGDSAVYLCASSPPGRDRGSDTQYFGPGTRLTVL.

The chain combines TRBV2 with TRBJ1-2; 7 bases fit TRBD1. CDR1 is SNHLY and CDR2 is FYNNEI in the germline V gene. This CDR3 is built from 17 residues. Trimming cost V 4 bases and J 4 bases; bases outside gene matches: 15. The CDR3: CASSGSALHRDSYGYTF. The CDR3 DNA sequence: TGTGCCAGCAGTGGAAGCGCGCTGCACAGGGACAGCTATGGCTACACCTTC.

The chain has TRBV5-5 and TRBJ2-2; no reliable D call. V dropped 2 bases and J dropped 0 bases, with 2 bases sitting between them. Germline loops: CDR1 SGHKS, CDR2 YYEKEE (reference sequence). The CDR3 length is 13 residues. The CDR3 protein is CASSFANTGELFF. The CDR3, as DNA: TGTGCCAGCAGCTTTGCGAACACCGGGGAGCTGTTTTTT.

This rearrangement joins TRBV2 to TRBJ1-3; D ambiguous. The CDR3 totals 12 residues. Trimming took off 7 bases at V and 4 bases at J, with 8 bases between the two ends. The germline CDR1 and CDR2 sequences are SNHLY and FYNNEI. CDR3: CASTRRGNTIYF. In nucleotides, the CDR3 is TGTGCCAGCACACGGAGAGGAAACACCATATATTTT.